This T cell receptor beta chain was retrieved from a study of cytomegalovirus exposure and HLA in healthy donors. Overall study results and limits: Reports indicated that the classifier achieved high specificity and sensitivity in diagnosing cytomegalovirus status. Rarity characterized most TCR sequences, yet some public TCRs appeared in many donors. The study labeled more than 150 TCR beta chains cytomegalovirus-associated.

The V gene end was trimmed by 4 bases and the J gene end by 2 bases; junction bases not matched to a gene: 10. Germline values: CDR1 SGHDT, CDR2 YYEEEE. The CDR3 has 16 amino acids. Produced via immunoSEQ multiplex PCR; TCRdb's table is partial and in-frame only. The sample records 45,000 to 70,000 clones, roughly 90% being singletons. On this clone: Antigen specificity is unknown.

This sequence originates from a young man in good health and CMV-seronegative. The V gene is TRBV5-6, the J gene TRBJ2-7, with 9 nucleotides matching TRBD1. Material: PBMCs. The CDR3 protein is CASSPTGTGLTYEQYF. The DNA for the CDR3 is TGTGCCAGCAGCCCTACCGGGACAGGGCTTACCTACGAGCAGTACTTC. The whole variable domain, remainder taken from reference TRBV5-6 and TRBJ2-7, is DAGVTQSPTHLIKTRGQQVTLRCSPKSGHDTVSWYQQALGQGPQFIFQYYEEEERQRGNFPDRFSGHQFPNYSSELNVNALLLGDSALYLCASSPTGTGLTYEQYFGPGTRLTVT.